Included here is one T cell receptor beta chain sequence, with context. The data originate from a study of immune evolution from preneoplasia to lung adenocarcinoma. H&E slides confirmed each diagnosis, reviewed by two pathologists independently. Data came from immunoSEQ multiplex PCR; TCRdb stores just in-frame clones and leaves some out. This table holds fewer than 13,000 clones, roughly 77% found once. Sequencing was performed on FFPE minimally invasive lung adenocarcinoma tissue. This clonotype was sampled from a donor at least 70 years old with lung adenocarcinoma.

The CDR3 nucleotides read TGTGCCAGCAGTTTCGGGACAGGGAACAATTCACCCCTCCACTTT. Residues: CASSFGTGNNSPLHF. This chain uses TRBV28 with TRBJ1-6; 9 bases are shared with TRBD1. Germline lookup yields CDR1 MDHEN and CDR2 SYDVKM. J lost 7 bases, V lost 3 bases, and 4 bases had no gene match. This CDR3 has 15 residues.